These T cell receptor beta chains were read from a single sample in a study of shared clonotypes between healthy human individuals. Measured with immunoSEQ multiplex PCR; TCRdb has only the in-frame clones, and not every one. The sample has about 2 million clones; less than 95% are singletons. Sequencing was carried out using naive CD8+ T cells sorted from blood. These receptors were obtained from a man aged 18 to 30 in good health. Each CDR3 is given with its conserved first and last residue. D genes are given only for firm matches. Clone size is shown for a subset of rows, as once, few, many or a class of expanded clone.

V gene,J gene,clone size,D gene,CDR3 protein,CDR3 DNA
TRBV19,TRBJ1-1,NA,TRBD1,CASLRDREGTPGTEAFF,TGTGCCAGCCTCCGCGACAGGGAAGGGACACCAGGGACTGAAGCTTTCTTT
TRBV30,TRBJ2-7,NA,NA,CAWTENKNEQYF,TGTGCCTGGACAGAGAATAAGAACGAGCAGTACTTC
TRBV13,TRBJ2-3,NA,NA,CASSLGPDTQYF,TGTGCCAGCAGCTTGGGTCCGGATACGCAGTATTTT
TRBV4-3,TRBJ2-7,NA,TRBD1,CASSPGTGEYEQYF,TGCGCCAGCAGCCCCGGGACAGGGGAATACGAGCAGTACTTC
TRBV5-6,TRBJ1-2,NA,TRBD1,CASITGGSDGYTF,TGTGCCAGCATCACAGGGGGCTCTGATGGCTACACCTTC
TRBV4-3,TRBJ1-3,NA,NA,CASSQDRLAGSGNTIYF,TGCGCCAGCAGCCAAGATAGGTTGGCGGGCTCTGGAAACACCATATATTTT
TRBV25-1,TRBJ1-1,once,TRBD1,CASSVMGQAAEAFF,TGTGCCAGCAGTGTGATGGGACAGGCCGCTGAAGCTTTCTTT
TRBV13,TRBJ1-2,NA,TRBD1,CASSSGTETNYGYTF,TGTGCCAGCAGCTCGGGGACAGAGACTAACTATGGCTACACCTTC
TRBV10-2,TRBJ2-5,NA,TRBD2,CASSLSGGSSGETQYF,TGCGCCAGCAGTCTTAGCGGGGGCTCCTCCGGGGAGACCCAGTACTTC
TRBV10-3,TRBJ1-5,NA,TRBD1,CAISDVGERDRGRSNQPQHF,TGTGCCATCAGTGACGTCGGGGAACGGGACAGGGGTCGTAGCAATCAGCCCCAGCATTTT
TRBV1,TRBJ1-3,NA,NA,CTSSQDPTSSGNTIYF,TGCACCAGCAGCCAAGATCCCACAAGCTCTGGAAACACCATATATTTT
TRBV6-4,TRBJ2-7,few,NA,CASTPPPGFWRYEQYF,TGTGCCAGCACCCCGCCCCCAGGGTTCTGGAGGTACGAGCAGTACTTC
TRBV5-8,TRBJ2-7,NA,NA,CASSLVPYEQYF,TGTGCCAGCAGCCTCGTCCCCTACGAGCAGTACTTC
TRBV4-1,TRBJ2-7,NA,TRBD2,CASSQATSGGLYEQYF,TGCGCCAGCAGCCAAGCGACTAGCGGGGGCCTCTACGAGCAGTACTTC
TRBV13,TRBJ2-5,NA,NA,CASSPRAQETQYF,TGTGCCAGCAGCCCCCGGGCCCAAGAGACCCAGTACTTC
TRBV21-1,TRBJ1-1,NA,NA,CASSRRRGLGNTEAFF,TGTGCCAGCAGCAGGAGAAGGGGATTGGGGAACACTGAAGCTTTCTTT
TRBV28,TRBJ2-3,NA,TRBD2,CASSLSLAGVGDTQYF,TGTGCCAGCAGTTTATCACTAGCGGGGGTAGGAGATACGCAGTATTTT
TRBV15,TRBJ1-2,NA,NA,CATSRDLGLLYGYTF,TGTGCCACCAGCAGAGATCTAGGCCTCCTCTATGGCTACACCTTC
TRBV7-9,TRBJ1-1,NA,NA,CASSPTAGLRTEAFF,TGTGCCAGCAGCCCCACGGCCGGCCTGAGGACTGAAGCTTTCTTT
TRBV5-1,TRBJ2-1,NA,NA,CASSPDLYEQFF,TGCGCCAGCAGCCCTGATCTCTATGAGCAGTTCTTC